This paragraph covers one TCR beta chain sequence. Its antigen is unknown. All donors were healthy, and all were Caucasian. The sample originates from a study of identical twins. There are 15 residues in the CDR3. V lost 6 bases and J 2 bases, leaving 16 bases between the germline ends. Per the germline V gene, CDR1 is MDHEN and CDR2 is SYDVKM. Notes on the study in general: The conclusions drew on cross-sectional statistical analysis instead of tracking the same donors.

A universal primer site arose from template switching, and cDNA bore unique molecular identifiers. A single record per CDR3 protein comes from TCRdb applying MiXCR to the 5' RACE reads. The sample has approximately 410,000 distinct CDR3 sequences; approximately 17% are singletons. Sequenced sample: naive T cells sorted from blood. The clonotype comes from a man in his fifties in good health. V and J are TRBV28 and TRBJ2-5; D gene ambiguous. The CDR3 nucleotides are TGTGCCAGCAGAGAAAGGGCTGCGCCTCAAGAGACCCAGTACTTC. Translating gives CASRERAAPQETQYF.